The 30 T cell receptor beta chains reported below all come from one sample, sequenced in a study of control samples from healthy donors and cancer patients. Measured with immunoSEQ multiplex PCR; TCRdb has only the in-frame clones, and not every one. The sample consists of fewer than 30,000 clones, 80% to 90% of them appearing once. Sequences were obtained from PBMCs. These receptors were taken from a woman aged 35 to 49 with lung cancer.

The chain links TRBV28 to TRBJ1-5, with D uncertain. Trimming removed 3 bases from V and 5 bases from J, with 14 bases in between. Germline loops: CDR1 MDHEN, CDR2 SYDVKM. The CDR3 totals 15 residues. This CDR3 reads CASSLDLGEDQPQHF. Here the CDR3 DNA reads TGTGCCAGCAGTTTGGATCTGGGTGAAGATCAGCCCCAGCATTTT.

The CDR3 DNA is TGTGCCAGCAGCTTAGGCCCGCAGGGGTTTTGGTCACCCCTCCACTTT. It codes for CASSLGPQGFWSPLHF. The rearrangement uses TRBV7-7 and TRBJ1-6, with a tentative D call TRBD1 (6 bases). Trimming took off 1 base at V and 10 bases at J, with 17 bases between the two ends. This CDR3 region has 16 residues. Germline lookup yields CDR1 SSHAT and CDR2 FNYEAQ (reference sequence).

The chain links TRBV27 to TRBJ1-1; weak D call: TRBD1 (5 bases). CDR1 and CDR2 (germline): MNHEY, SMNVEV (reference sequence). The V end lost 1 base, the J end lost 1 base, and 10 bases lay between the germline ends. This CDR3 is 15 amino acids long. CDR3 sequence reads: CASSLLGERNTEAFF. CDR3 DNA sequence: TGTGCCAGCAGTTTATTGGGGGAAAGGAACACTGAAGCTTTCTTT.

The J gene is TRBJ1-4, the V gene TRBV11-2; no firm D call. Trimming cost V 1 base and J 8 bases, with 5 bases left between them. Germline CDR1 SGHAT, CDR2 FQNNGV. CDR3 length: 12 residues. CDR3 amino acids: CASSLVGEKLFF. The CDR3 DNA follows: TGTGCCAGCAGCTTAGTAGGGGAAAAACTGTTTTTT.

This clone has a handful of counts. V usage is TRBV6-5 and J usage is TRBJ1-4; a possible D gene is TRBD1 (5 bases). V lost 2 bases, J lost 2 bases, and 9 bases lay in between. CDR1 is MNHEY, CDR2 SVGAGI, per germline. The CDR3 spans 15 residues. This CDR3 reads CASSYNGGTNEKLFF. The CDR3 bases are TGTGCCAGCAGTTACAACGGGGGGACTAATGAAAAACTGTTTTTT.

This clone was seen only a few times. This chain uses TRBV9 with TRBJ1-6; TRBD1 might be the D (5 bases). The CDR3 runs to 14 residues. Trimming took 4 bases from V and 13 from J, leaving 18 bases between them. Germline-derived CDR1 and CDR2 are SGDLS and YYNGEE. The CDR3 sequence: CASSTGGRALPLHF. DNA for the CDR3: TGTGCCAGCAGCACGGGGGGACGGGCCCTGCCCCTCCACTTT.

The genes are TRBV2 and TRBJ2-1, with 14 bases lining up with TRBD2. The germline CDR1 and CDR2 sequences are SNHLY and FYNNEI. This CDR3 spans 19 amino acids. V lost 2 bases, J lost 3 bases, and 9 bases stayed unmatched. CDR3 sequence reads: CASSERTSGGPTFYNEQFF. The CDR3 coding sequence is TGTGCCAGCAGTGAACGGACTAGCGGGGGGCCGACCTTCTACAATGAGCAGTTCTTC.

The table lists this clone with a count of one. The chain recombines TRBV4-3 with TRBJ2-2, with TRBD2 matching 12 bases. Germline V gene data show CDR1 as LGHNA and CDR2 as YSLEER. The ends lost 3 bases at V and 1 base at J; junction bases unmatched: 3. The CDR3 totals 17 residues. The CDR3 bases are TGCGCCAGCAGCCATCGGACTAGCGGGGAGAACACCGGGGAGCTGTTTTTT. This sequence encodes CASSHRTSGENTGELFF.

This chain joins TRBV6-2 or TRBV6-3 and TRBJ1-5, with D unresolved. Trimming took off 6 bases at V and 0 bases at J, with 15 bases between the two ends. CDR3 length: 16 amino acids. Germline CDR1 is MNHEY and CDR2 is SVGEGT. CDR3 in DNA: TGTGCCAGCAGGTACGCGTCAAAATTTAGCAATCAGCCCCAGCATTTT. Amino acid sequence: CASRYASKFSNQPQHF.

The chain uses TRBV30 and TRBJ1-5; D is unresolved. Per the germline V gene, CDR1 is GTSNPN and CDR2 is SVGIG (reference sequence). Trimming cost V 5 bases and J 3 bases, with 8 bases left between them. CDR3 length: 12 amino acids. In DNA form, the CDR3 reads TGTGCCTGGTCGACGGTCAATCAGCCCCAGCATTTT. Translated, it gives CAWSTVNQPQHF.

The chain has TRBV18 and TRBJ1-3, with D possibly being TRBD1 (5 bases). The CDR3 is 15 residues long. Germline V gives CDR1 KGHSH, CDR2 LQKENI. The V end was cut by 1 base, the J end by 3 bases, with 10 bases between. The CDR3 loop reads CASSPRSRDGNTIYF. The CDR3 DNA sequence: TGTGCCAGCTCACCACGTTCCAGGGATGGAAACACCATATATTTT.

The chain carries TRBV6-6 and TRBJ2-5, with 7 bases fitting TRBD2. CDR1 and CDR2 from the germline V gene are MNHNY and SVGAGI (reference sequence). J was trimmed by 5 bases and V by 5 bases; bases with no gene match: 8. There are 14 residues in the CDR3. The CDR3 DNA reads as TGTGCCAGCAGTCAAGCAGCGGGGTTTGAGACCCAGTACTTC. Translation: CASSQAAGFETQYF.

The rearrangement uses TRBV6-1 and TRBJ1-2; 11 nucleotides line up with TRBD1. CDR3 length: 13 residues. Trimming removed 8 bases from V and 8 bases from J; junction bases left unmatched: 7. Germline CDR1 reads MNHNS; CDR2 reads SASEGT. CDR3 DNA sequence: TGTGCCAGCGGGACAGGGGGTTTCGGGGGCTACACCTTC. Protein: CASGTGGFGGYTF.

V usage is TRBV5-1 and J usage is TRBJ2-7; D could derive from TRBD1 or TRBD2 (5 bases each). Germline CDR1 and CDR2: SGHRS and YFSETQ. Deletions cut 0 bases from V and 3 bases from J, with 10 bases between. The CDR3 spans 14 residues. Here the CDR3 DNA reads TGCGCCAGCAGCTTGGCCGGGACGGACTACGAGCAGTACTTC. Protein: CASSLAGTDYEQYF.

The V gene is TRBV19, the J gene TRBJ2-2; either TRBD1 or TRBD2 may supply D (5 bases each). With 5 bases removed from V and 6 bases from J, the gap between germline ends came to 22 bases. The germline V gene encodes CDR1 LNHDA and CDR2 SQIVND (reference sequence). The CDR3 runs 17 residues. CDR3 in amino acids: CASSPRSGSVGAGELFF. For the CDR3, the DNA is TGTGCCAGTAGTCCTCGAAGTGGCTCTGTGGGGGCCGGGGAGCTGTTTTTT.

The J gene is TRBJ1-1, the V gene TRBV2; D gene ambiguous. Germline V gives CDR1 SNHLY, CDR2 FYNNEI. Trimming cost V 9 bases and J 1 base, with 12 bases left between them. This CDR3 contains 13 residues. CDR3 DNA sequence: TGTGCCAGAAGAGGAGAGTCGAACACTGAAGCTTTCTTT. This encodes CARRGESNTEAFF.

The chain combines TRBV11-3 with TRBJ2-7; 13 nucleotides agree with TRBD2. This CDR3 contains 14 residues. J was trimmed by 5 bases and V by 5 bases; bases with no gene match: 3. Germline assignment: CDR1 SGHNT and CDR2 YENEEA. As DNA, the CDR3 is TGTGCCAGCAGCCTGACTAGCGGGGGGCACGAGCAGTACTTC. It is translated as CASSLTSGGHEQYF.

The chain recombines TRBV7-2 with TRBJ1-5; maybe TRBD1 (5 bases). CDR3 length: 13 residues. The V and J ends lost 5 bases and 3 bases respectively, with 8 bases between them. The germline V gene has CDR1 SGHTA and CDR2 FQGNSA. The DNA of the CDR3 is TGTGCCAGCAGCGCAGGGTACAATCAGCCCCAGCATTTT. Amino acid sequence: CASSAGYNQPQHF.

CDR3 loop: CASSGRDSGCQETQYF. The CDR3 DNA is TGTGCCAGCAGCGGCCGGGACAGCGGTTGCCAAGAGACCCAGTACTTC. The chain employs TRBV21-1 and TRBJ2-5; the D call in the table, TRBD1, was not verified against the DNA. TRBV21-1 is a pseudogene locus. The CDR3 is 16 amino acids.

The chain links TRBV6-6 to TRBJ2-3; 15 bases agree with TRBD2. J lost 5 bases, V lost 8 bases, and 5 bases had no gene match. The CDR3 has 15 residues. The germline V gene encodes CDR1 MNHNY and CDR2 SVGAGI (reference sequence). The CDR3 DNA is TGTGCCAGCCGGGGACTAGCGGGGGGTGGAGATACGCAGTATTTT. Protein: CASRGLAGGGDTQYF.

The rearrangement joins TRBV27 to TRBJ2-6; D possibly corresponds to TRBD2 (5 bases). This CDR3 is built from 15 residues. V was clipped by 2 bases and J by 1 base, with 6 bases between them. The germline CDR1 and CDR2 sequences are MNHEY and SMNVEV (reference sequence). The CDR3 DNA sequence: TGTGCCAGCAGTTTAAGCGGTTCTGGGGCCAACGTCCTGACTTTC. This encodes CASSLSGSGANVLTF. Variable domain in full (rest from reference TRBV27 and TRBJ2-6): EAQVTQNPRYLITVTGKKLTVTCSQNMNHEYMSWYRQDPGLGLRQIYYSMNVEVTDKGDVPEGYKVSRKEKRNFPLILESPSPNQTSLYFCASSLSGSGANVLTFGAGSRLTVL.

CDR3 coding DNA: TGTGCCTGGCTGACCACCGGGACAGGGGGAGCTAACTATGGCTACACCTTC. Translation: CAWLTTGTGGANYGYTF. The V call is TRBV30, the J call TRBJ1-2, with 11 bases lining up with TRBD1. The CDR3 is 17 amino acids. Trimming cost V 5 bases and J 0 bases; bases outside gene matches: 11. In germline, CDR1 is GTSNPN, CDR2 SVGIG (reference sequence).

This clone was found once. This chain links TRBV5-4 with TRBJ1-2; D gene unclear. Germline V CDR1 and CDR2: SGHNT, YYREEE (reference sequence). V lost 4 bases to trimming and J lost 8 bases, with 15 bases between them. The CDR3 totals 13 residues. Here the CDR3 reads CASSVDSVVGYTF. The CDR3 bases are TGTGCCAGCAGCGTTGATAGTGTGGTCGGCTACACCTTC.

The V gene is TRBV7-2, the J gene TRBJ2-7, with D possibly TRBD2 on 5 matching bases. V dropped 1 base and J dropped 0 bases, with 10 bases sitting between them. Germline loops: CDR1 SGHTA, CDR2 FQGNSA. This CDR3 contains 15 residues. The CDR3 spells CASSLGAESSYEQYF. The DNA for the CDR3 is TGTGCCAGCAGCTTAGGAGCGGAGAGCTCCTACGAGCAGTACTTC.

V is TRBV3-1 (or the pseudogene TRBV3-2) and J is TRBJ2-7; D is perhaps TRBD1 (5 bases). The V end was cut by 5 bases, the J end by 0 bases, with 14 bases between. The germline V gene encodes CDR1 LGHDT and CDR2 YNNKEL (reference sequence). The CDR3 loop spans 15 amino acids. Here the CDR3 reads CASSSDSTFSYEQYF. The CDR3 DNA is TGTGCCAGCAGCTCCGACAGTACATTCTCCTACGAGCAGTACTTC.

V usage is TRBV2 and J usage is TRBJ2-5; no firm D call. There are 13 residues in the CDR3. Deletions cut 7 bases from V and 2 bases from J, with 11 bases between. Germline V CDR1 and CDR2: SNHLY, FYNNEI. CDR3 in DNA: TGTGCCAGCAAAGTCGTACAACAAGAGACCCAGTACTTC. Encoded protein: CASKVVQQETQYF.

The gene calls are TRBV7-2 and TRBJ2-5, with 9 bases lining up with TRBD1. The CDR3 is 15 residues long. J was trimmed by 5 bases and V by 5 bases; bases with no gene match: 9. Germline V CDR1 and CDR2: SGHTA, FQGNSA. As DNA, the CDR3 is TGTGCCAGCAGCACTGTTTACAGGGGGCTTGAGACCCAGTACTTC. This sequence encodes CASSTVYRGLETQYF.

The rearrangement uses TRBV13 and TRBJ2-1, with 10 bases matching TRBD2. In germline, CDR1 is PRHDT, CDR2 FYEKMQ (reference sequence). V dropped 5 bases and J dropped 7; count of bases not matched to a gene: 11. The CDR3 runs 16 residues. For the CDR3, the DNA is TGTGCCAGCAGCATCCAAGCGGGGGGGCCTTTAAATGAGCAGTTCTTC. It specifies CASSIQAGGPLNEQFF.

CDR3 in amino acids: CAISEPPGEQYF. The CDR3 region has the DNA TGTGCCATCAGTGAGCCCCCCGGCGAGCAGTACTTC. The genes are TRBV10-3 and TRBJ2-7; D unresolved. Trimming stripped 2 bases from V and 6 bases from J, with 8 bases between. The CDR3 is 12 residues long. Per germline, CDR1 ENHRY and CDR2 SYGVKD.

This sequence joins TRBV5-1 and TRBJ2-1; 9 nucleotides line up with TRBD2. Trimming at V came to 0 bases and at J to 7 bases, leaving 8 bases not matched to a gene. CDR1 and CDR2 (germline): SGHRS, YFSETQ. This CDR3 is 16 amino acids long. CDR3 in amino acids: CASSLVSGGPGNEQFF. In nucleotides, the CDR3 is TGCGCCAGCAGCTTGGTTAGCGGGGGCCCGGGGAATGAGCAGTTCTTC.